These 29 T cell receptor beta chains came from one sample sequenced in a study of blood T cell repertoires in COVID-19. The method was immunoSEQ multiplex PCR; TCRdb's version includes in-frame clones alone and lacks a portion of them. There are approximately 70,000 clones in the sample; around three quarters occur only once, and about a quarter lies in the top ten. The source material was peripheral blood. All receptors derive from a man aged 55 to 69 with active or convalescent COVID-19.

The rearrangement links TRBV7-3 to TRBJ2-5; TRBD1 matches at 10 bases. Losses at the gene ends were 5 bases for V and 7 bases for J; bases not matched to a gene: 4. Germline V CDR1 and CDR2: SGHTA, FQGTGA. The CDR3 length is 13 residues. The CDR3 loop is CASSRQGAGTQYF. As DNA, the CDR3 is TGTGCCAGCAGCCGACAGGGGGCCGGGACCCAGTACTTC.

This CDR3 reads CASSAAGNYEQYF. Here the CDR3 DNA reads TGCGCCAGCAGCGCGGCGGGCAACTACGAGCAGTACTTC. This chain links TRBV4-1 with TRBJ2-7; D perhaps matches TRBD2 (5 bases). CDR1 and CDR2 from the germline V gene are MGHRA and YSYEKL. This CDR3 comprises 13 residues. The V and J ends lost 5 bases and 3 bases respectively, with 11 bases between them.

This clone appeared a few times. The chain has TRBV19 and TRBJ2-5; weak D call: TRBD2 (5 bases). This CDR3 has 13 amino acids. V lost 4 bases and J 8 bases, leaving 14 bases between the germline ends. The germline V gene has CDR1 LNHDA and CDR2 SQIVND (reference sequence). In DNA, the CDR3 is TGTGCCAGTAGTAAGGAAAGACGGGATACCCAGTACTTC. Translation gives CASSKERRDTQYF.

The CDR3 spells CASSFANGANVLTF. In nucleotides, the CDR3 is TGTGCCAGCAGCTTCGCGAATGGGGCCAACGTCCTGACTTTC. The chain uses TRBV5-4 and TRBJ2-6; no clear D. The CDR3 covers 14 residues. Trimming took off 2 bases at V and 3 bases at J, with 6 bases between the two ends. Per germline, CDR1 SGHNT and CDR2 YYREEE (reference sequence).

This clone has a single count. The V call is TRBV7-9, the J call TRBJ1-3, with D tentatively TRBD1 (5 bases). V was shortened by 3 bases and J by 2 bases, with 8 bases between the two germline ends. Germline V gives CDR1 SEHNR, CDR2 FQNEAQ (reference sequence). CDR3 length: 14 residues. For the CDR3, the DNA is TGTGCCAGCAGCTTGGGGGAGGCTGGAAACACCATATATTTT. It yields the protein CASSLGEAGNTIYF.

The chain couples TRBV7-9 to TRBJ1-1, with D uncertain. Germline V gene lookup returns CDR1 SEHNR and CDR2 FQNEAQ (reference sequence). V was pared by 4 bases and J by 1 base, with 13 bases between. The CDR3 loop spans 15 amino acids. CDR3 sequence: CASSSPRRGNTEAFF. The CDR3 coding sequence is TGTGCCAGCAGCTCCCCGAGGCGGGGGAACACTGAAGCTTTCTTT.

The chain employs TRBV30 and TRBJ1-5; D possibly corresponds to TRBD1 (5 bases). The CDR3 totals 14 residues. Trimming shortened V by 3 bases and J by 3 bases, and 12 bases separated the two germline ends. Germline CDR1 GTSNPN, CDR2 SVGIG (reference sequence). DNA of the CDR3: TGTGCCTGGAGCATAGCGGGGGTCAATCAGCCCCAGCATTTT. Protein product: CAWSIAGVNQPQHF.

The CDR3 DNA sequence: TGCGCCAGCAGCCCCCTCGGGCTAGCGGGGGGCGTCCCCTACAATGAGCAGTTCTTC. Encoded protein: CASSPLGLAGGVPYNEQFF. The chain links TRBV5-1 to TRBJ2-1; 11 nucleotides align to TRBD2. The junction had 14 bases not matched to a gene; V was cut back by 4 bases and J by 2 bases. Germline assignment: CDR1 SGHRS and CDR2 YFSETQ. The CDR3 extends over 19 amino acids.

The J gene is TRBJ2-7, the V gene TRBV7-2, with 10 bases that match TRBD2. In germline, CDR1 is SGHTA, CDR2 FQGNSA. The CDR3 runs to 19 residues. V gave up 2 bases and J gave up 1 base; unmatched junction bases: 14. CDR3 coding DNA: TGTGCCAGCAGCTTAAGGGGGACCTTAGCGGGGGGCACATCCTACGAGCAGTACTTC. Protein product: CASSLRGTLAGGTSYEQYF.

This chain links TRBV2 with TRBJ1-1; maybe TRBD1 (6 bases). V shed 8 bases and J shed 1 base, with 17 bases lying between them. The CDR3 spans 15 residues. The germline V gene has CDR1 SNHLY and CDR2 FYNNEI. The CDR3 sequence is CASVKNREGNTEAFF. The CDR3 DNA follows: TGTGCCAGCGTCAAAAACAGGGAGGGGAACACTGAAGCTTTCTTT.

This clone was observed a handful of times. The CDR3, as DNA: TGTGCCAGCTCACCGCTTACTGGCTCCTACAATGAGCAGTTCTTC. Residues: CASSPLTGSYNEQFF. The chain is built from TRBV18 and TRBJ2-1; D unresolved. This CDR3 comprises 15 residues. The V gene's germline CDR1 is KGHSH and CDR2 LQKENI. The ends were cut back, 3 bases at V and 0 bases at J, with 9 bases in the middle.

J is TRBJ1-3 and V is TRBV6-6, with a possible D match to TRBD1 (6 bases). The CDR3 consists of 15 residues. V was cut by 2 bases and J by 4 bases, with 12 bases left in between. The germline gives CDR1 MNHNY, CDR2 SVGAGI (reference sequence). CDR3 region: CASSYGGLSGNTIYF. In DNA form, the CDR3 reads TGTGCCAGCAGTTACGGGGGCCTCTCGGGAAACACCATATATTTT.

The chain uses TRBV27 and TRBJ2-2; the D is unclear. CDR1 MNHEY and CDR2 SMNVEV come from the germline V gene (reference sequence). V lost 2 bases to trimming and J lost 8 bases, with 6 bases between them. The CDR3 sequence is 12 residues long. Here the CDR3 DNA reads TGTGCCAGCAGTTTAGCAGTAGGGGAGCTGTTTTTT. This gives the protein CASSLAVGELFF.

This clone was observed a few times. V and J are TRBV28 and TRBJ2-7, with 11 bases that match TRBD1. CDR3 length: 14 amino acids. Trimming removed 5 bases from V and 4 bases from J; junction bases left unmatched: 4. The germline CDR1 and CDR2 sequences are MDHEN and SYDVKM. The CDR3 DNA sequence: TGTGCCAGCAGTGCCGGACAGGGGGCTTACGAGCAGTACTTC. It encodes CASSAGQGAYEQYF.

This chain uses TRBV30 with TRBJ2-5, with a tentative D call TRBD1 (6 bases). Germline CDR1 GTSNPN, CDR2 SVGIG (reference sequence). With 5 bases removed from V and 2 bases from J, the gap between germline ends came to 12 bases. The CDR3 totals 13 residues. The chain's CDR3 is CAWGTYLQETQYF. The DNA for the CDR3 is TGTGCCTGGGGGACATATTTACAAGAGACCCAGTACTTC.

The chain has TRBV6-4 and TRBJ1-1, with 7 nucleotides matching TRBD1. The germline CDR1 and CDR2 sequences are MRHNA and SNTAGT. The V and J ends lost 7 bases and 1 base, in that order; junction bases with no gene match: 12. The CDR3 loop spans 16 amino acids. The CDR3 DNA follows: TGTGCCAGCACGAGGGGGCAGGGGTTCGAGAACACTGAAGCTTTCTTT. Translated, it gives CASTRGQGFENTEAFF.

CDR3 protein: CASSLTFGATTDTQYF. The CDR3 bases are TGTGCCAGCAGCCTCACCTTTGGGGCTACCACAGATACGCAGTATTTT. The chain employs TRBV4-2 and TRBJ2-3; perhaps TRBD1 as D (5 bases). CDR1 LGHNA and CDR2 YNFKEQ come from the germline V gene. Trimming shortened V by 4 bases and J by 2 bases, and 16 bases separated the two germline ends. CDR3 length equals 16 residues.

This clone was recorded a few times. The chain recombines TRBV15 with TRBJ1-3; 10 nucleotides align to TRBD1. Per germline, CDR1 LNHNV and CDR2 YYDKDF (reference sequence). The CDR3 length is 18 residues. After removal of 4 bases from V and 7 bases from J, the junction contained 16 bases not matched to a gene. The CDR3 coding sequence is TGTGCCACCAGCAAAACCCGGGACAGGGGTTCTCTCGGTAACACCATATATTTT. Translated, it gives CATSKTRDRGSLGNTIYF. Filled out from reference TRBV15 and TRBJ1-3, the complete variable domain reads DAMVIQNPRYQVTQFGKPVTLSCSQTLNHNVMYWYQQKSSQAPKLLFHYYDKDFNNEADTPDNFQSRRPNTSFCFLDIRSPGLGDTAMYLCATSKTRDRGSLGNTIYFGEGSWLTVV.

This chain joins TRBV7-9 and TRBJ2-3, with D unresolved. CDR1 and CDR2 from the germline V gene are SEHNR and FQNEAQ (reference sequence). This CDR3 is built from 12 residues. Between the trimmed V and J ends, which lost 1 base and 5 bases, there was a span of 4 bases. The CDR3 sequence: CASSLDIDTQYF. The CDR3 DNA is TGTGCCAGCAGCTTAGATATAGATACGCAGTATTTT.

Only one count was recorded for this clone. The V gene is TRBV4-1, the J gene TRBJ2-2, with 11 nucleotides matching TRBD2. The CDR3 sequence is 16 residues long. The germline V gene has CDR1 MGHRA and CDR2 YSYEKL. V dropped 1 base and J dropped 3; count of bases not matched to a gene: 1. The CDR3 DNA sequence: TGCGCCAGCAGCCAAGTAGCGGGGGGGTACACCGGGGAGCTGTTTTTT. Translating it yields CASSQVAGGYTGELFF.

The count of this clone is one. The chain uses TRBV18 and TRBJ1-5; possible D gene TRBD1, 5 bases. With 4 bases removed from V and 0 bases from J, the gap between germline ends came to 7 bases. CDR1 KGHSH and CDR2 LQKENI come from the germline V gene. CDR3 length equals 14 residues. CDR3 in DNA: TGTGCCAGCTCACAGGGGTTTAGCAATCAGCCCCAGCATTTT. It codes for CASSQGFSNQPQHF. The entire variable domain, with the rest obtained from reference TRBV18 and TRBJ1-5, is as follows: NAGVMQNPRHLVRRRGQEARLRCSPMKGHSHVYWYRQLPEEGLKFMVYLQKENIIDESGMPKERFSAEFPKEGPSILRIQQVVRGDSAAYFCASSQGFSNQPQHFGDGTRLSIL.

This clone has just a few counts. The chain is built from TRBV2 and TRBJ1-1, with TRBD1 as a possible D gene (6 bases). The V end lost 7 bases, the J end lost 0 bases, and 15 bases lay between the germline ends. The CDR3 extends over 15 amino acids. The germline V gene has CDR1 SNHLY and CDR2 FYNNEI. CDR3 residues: CASMGLGGLNTEAFF. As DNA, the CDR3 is TGTGCCAGCATGGGGTTAGGGGGATTGAACACTGAAGCTTTCTTT.

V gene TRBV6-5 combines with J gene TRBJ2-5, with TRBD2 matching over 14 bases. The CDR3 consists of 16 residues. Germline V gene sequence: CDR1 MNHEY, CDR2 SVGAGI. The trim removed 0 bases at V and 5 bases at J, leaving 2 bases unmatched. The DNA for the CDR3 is TGTGCCAGCAGTTACTCGACTAGCGGGGGGGCGGAGACCCAGTACTTC. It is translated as CASSYSTSGGAETQYF.

The CDR3 DNA is TGTGCCAGCAGCATATGGGATGGGGGCGCAGATACGCAGTATTTT. Residues: CASSIWDGGADTQYF. V gene TRBV5-8 combines with J gene TRBJ2-3; D may be TRBD1 (6 bases). Germline V gene data show CDR1 as SGHTS and CDR2 as YDEGEE. The length of the CDR3 is 15 residues. The V end was cut by 4 bases, the J end by 4 bases, with 16 bases between.

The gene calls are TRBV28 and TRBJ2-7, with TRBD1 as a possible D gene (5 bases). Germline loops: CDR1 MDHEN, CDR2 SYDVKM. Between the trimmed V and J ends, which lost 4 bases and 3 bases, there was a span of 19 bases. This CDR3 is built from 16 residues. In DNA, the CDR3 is TGTGCCAGCAGTTCGGTGCTGACAGACCTTAACTACGAGCAGTACTTC. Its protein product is CASSSVLTDLNYEQYF.

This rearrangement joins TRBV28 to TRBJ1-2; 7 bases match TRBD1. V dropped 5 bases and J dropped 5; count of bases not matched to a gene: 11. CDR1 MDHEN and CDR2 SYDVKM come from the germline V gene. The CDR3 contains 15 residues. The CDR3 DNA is TGTGCCAGCAGTCAATTTTCCGGGACAGCGTATGGCTACACCTTC. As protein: CASSQFSGTAYGYTF.

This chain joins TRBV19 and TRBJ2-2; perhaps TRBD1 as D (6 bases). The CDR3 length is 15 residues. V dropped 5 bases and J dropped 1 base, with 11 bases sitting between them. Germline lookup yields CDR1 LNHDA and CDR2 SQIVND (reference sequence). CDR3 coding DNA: TGTGCCAGTAGTTTCCTGACAGGGAACACCGGGGAGCTGTTTTTT. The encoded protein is CASSFLTGNTGELFF.

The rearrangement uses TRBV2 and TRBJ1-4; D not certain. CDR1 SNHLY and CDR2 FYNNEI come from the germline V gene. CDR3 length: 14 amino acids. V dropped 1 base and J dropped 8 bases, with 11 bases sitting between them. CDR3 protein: CASSEGRVEEKLFF. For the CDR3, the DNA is TGTGCCAGCAGTGAAGGGAGGGTTGAGGAAAAACTGTTTTTT.

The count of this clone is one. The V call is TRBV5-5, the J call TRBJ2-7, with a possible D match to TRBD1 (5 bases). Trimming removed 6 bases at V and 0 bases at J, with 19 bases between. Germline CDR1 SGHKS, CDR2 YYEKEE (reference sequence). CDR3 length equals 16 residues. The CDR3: CASNLKTDYSSYEQYF. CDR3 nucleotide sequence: TGTGCCAGCAACCTAAAGACAGATTACAGCTCCTACGAGCAGTACTTC.